This T cell receptor (beta chain) was identified during a study of T cells after yellow fever vaccination (dated by TCRdb to about 2019). Looking at the study overall: The SMART-Seq v4 Ultra Low Input RNA kit was used to prepare libraries from fractions with low cell numbers. Bulk TCR alpha and beta repertoires were sequenced longitudinally to track T-cell clones before and after primary and booster YFV17D yellow fever vaccination. The cohort comprised two healthy male donors, one aged 18 to 30 and one aged 30 to 40 years. Bulk PBMC replicates and cell subsets were isolated from blood drawn at multiple timepoints before and after both primary and secondary immunization. Overall study results and their limits: After the booster, most of the clones that had expanded following primary vaccination were detected again (just under 97% of CD4 and 80% to 90% of CD8), which suggests that memory was broadly maintained. A small fraction of clonotypes appeared in both the CD4 and CD8 compartments, likely as a result of convergent recombination. Compared with the primary T-cell response, the secondary T-cell response was faster but weaker, reaching its peak on day 5 rather than on day 15. Computational filtering was needed because FACS-sorted repertoires could contain abundant contaminating clonotypes from the bulk population. Because the study included only a couple of donors, the extent to which the findings can be generalized is limited.

This clonotype occurred many times. The specificity of this receptor is unknown. Per-base quality was not reported, and no clone a single base away is much larger than it. The instrument given in TCRdb is Illumina NovaSeq 6000. TCR cDNA was made using 5'RACE template switching, a step that added a universal primer site and unique molecular identifiers. cDNA synthesis was primed from both the TCR alpha and TCR beta constant segments. Library amplification involved two PCR steps, and the second step added sample barcodes and sequencing adapters. Libraries were sequenced on Illumina HiSeq 2500 (2x100 bp) or NovaSeq (2x150 bp). The original methods were these. MIGEC was used to demultiplex reads and collapse the reads into UMI consensus sequences, and MiXCR was used for V(D)J alignment. Vaccine-responding clonotypes were defined with edgeR using replicate PBMC samples, requiring FDR below 0.01 and a log2 fold change above 5 up to day 15. Each bulk clonotype was labeled CD4 or CD8 based on which sequenced repertoire, CD4 or CD8, contained the clonotype at higher abundance. Clones were called with MiXCR by TCRdb after fastp trimmed the public reads at Q25, and only in-frame beta chains were retained. Records with the same CDR3 protein are collapsed into one entry carrying the most frequent genes and DNA. TCRdb, not the authors, supplied the V and J calls. The sample profile shows some 240,000 distinct CDR3 sequences; 3.6% of them were found once. The ten biggest clones cover about 20% of the sample.

The treatment or condition label of this sample denotes: live attenuated yellow fever vaccine strain. Two biological replicates of bulk PBMCs were collected at each blood-draw timepoint. A standard Ficoll-Paque protocol was used to isolate PBMCs from peripheral blood. RNA was extracted with TriZol from bulk PBMCs, CD4 and CD8 fractions, and dextramer-positive and dextramer-negative fractions. V was cut back by 4 bases and J by 5 bases, leaving a gap of 15 bases between them. The CDR3 measures 14 amino acids from cysteine to phenylalanine. CDR3 DNA only is kept here, 42 bases in frame from base 1. Via the germline V gene (reference sequence), CDR1 is SGHKS and CDR2 YYEKEE.

The chain is made from TRBV5-5 and TRBJ2-5; the D gene is possibly TRBD2, with 6 bases matching. The clonotype comes from a man aged 18 to 29 who received the YFV17D yellow fever vaccine. Sequenced here: PBMCs, sampled 15 days after the yellow fever booster vaccination. The DNA sequence reads TGTGCCAGCAGCGGACTATCCGCCCCGGAGACCCAGTACTTC. Its translation is CASSGLSAPETQYF.